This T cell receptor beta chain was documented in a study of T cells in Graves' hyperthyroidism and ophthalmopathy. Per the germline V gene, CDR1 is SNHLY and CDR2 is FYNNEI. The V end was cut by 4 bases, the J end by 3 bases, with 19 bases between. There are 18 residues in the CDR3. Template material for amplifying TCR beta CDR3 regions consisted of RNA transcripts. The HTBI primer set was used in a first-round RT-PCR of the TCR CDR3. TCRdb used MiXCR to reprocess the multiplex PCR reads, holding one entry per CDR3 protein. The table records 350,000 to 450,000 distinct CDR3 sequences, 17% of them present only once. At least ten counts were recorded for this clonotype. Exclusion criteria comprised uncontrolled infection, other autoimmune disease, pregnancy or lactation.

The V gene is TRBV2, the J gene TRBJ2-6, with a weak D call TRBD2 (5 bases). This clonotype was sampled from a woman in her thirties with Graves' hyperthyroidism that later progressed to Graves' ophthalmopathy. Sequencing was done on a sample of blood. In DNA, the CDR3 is TGTGCCAGCAGTGTGCCCTTGGCGGGCTCAGGTGGGGCCAACGTCCTGACTTTC. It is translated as CASSVPLAGSGGANVLTF.